Following are 5 T cell receptor beta chains from one sample sequenced in a study of identical twins. TCRdb re-called the 5' RACE reads with MiXCR, one entry per CDR3 protein. The sample consists of about 240,000 distinct CDR3 sequences, approximately 7.3% of them appearing once. These data were also reused for a study on yellow fever vaccine responses in identical twins.

The source material was CD8+ T cells sorted from blood. All receptors come from a woman aged 18 to 35 in good health.

This clonotype was found many times. The V call is TRBV28, the J call TRBJ2-1, with TRBD2 identical over 10 bases. CDR3 size: 15 residues. In germline, CDR1 is MDHEN, CDR2 SYDVKM. The V and J ends lost 1 base and 8 bases, in that order; junction bases with no gene match: 5. This CDR3 is CASSLLAGGGDEQFF. CDR3 in DNA: TGTGCCAGCAGTTTATTAGCGGGAGGTGGGGATGAGCAGTTCTTC.

The table lists this clonotype with many counts. The chain is built from TRBV21-1 and TRBJ2-7. TRBV21-1 is deemed a pseudogene. The CDR3 length is 15 residues. The CDR3 reads CASSKSSGRLIEQYF. In nucleotides, the CDR3 is TGTGCCAGCAGCAAATCCAGCGGGAGACTCATCGAGCAGTACTTC.

The rearrangement links TRBV28 to TRBJ2-7; D remains ambiguous. CDR1 and CDR2 from the germline V gene are MDHEN and SYDVKM. Deletions cut 3 bases from V and 6 bases from J, with 9 bases between. The CDR3 spans 12 residues. The CDR3 reads CASSLGTLEQYF. CDR3 in DNA: TGTGCCAGCAGTTTGGGTACACTCGAGCAGTACTTC.

This clonotype has ten or more counts. The chain has TRBV9 and TRBJ1-2, with 9 bases lining up with TRBD1. CDR3 size: 15 residues. Germline loops: CDR1 SGDLS, CDR2 YYNGEE. J was trimmed by 8 bases and V by 3 bases; bases with no gene match: 11. In nucleotides, the CDR3 is TGTGCCAGCAGCGGAGGGACAGGGTCGGTGAGGGGCTACACCTTC. Protein sequence: CASSGGTGSVRGYTF.

This clonotype was recorded at least ten times. V is TRBV5-6 and J is TRBJ2-2; D may correspond to TRBD1 or TRBD2 (5 bases each). Germline CDR1 is SGHDT and CDR2 is YYEEEE. The CDR3 contains 13 residues. V lost 6 bases and J lost 3, with 9 bases in between. CDR3 DNA sequence: TGTGCCAGCACCGGGACCCACACCGGGGAGCTGTTTTTT. This translates into CASTGTHTGELFF.